Reported below is one TCR beta chain. This specimen belongs to a study of T cell responses to AZD1222 COVID-19 vaccine. Using immunoSEQ multiplex PCR, the repertoire was profiled, and TCRdb retains in-frame clones only, with some absent. The sample records approximately 180,000 clones, just under 90% being singletons. Per the germline V gene, CDR1 is SGHTA and CDR2 is FQGNSA. This CDR3 is built from 15 residues. J gave up 7 bases and V 2 bases, and 7 bases lay outside the gene matches. The sequence was obtained from an adult in good health. The specimen was peripheral blood, collected on day 0 of AZD1222 vaccination. The chain has TRBV7-2 and TRBJ2-2; the match to TRBD1 covers 7 bases. The CDR3 loop reads CASSLLKGAGGELFF. The DNA for the CDR3 is TGTGCCAGCAGCTTATTGAAGGGGGCTGGCGGGGAGCTGTTTTTT.